A selection of T cell receptor beta chains follows, all from one sample in a study of OX40 agonist ivuxolimab in advanced cancers. The assay was immunoSEQ multiplex PCR, and TCRdb's table has in-frame clones only and misses some. This table has roughly 13,000 clones, 80% to 95% appearing once. This sample comprised CD4+ or CD8+ T cells sorted from blood, obtained in a trial of the OX40 agonist ivuxolimab. Receptors originate from an adult with an advanced solid tumor such as melanoma, head and neck, liver or kidney cancer. Both conserved end residues are part of each CDR3. The order of the fields is clone size, V gene, D gene, CDR3 length, J gene, CDR3 DNA, CDR3 protein. A D gene is named only where the DNA matches it firmly. Size values are once, few and many counts, or a class for expanded clones, and some rows have none.

-	TRBV4-3	TRBD1	18	TRBJ1-5	TGCGCCAGCAGCCAAGATGGGTGGACAGGGGGCAACAATCAGCCCCAGCATTTT	CASSQDGWTGGNNQPQHF
-	TRBV7-6	-	15	TRBJ1-1	TGTGCCAGCAGCTTAGGGCCAGGGGAGAGGACTGAAGCTTTCTTT	CASSLGPGERTEAFF
-	TRBV7-9	TRBD1	15	TRBJ2-1	TGTGCCAGCAGCTTAGGACAGGGGGCTGGCAATGAGCAGTTCTTC	CASSLGQGAGNEQFF
-	TRBV28	-	14	TRBJ2-5	TGTGCCAGCAGGAATATCCGGGAGCAAGAGACCCAGTACTTC	CASRNIREQETQYF
once	TRBV5-5	-	15	TRBJ1-5	TGTGCCAGCAGCTTCTGGGGGGAAAGGAGTCAGCCCCAGCATTTT	CASSFWGERSQPQHF
-	TRBV6-1	TRBD2	18	TRBJ2-3	TGTGCCAGCAGTGAGGCCCGTTACGGCGGGGGGTTGGCAGATACGCAGTATTTT	CASSEARYGGGLADTQYF
-	TRBV18	-	14	TRBJ2-7	TGTGCCAGCTCACAAGTGGACCTCAGACACGAGCAGTACTTC	CASSQVDLRHEQYF
-	TRBV11-2	-	12	TRBJ1-1	TGTGCCAGCAGCTTCGGGACACATGAAGCTTTCTTT	CASSFGTHEAFF
-	TRBV9	TRBD2	16	TRBJ2-1	TGTGCCAGCAGCGTAGATAGCGGGGGTCCCTACAATGAGCAGTTCTTC	CASSVDSGGPYNEQFF
-	TRBV6-5	TRBD1	16	TRBJ2-1	TGTGCCAGCAGTTACTCTGAGGACAGGGCCTACAATGAGCAGTTCTTC	CASSYSEDRAYNEQFF
-	TRBV5-5	-	13	TRBJ1-6	TGTGCCAGCAGCGGGGAGGGAGATTCACCCCTCCACTTT	CASSGEGDSPLHF
-	TRBV5-5	TRBD1	14	TRBJ2-4	TGTGCCAGCAACTACAGGGGGGCCAAAAACATTCAGTACTTC	CASNYRGAKNIQYF
once	TRBV28	-	13	TRBJ1-2	TGTGCCAGCAGTTTATCGGCAGCTTATGGCTACACCTTC	CASSLSAAYGYTF
-	TRBV6-5	-	14	TRBJ1-5	TGTGCCAGCAGTTCCCTGGGGAATAGTCAGCCCCAGCATTTT	CASSSLGNSQPQHF
-	TRBV30	-	14	TRBJ1-2	TGTGCCTGGCAACTCGAGGGGCGGATGGATGGCTACACCTTC	CAWQLEGRMDGYTF
-	TRBV10-3	-	12	TRBJ2-1	TGTGCCATCAGTGAGTCATCGACAGAGGGGTTCTTC	CAISESSTEGFF
-	TRBV5-6	-	15	TRBJ2-3	TGTGCCAGCAGCTTTGATGGCGTATGGACAGATACGCAGTATTTT	CASSFDGVWTDTQYF
-	TRBV30	-	16	TRBJ2-4	TGTGCCTGGAGTGTAGGTGGGGGAGGATTATCTCACATTCAGTACTTC	CAWSVGGGGLSHIQYF
-	TRBV15	TRBD1	15	TRBJ1-1	TGTGCCACCAGCCAAGAGACAGGGATGAACACTGAAGCTTTCTTT	CATSQETGMNTEAFF
-	TRBV4-3	TRBD2	15	TRBJ2-1	TGCGCCAGCAGCCAAGTGGGACTAGCGCACGGTGAGCAGTTCTTC	CASSQVGLAHGEQFF
-	TRBV19	TRBD1	15	TRBJ2-3	TGTGCCAGTAGTGATCCGGACAGGAACACAGATACGCAGTATTTT	CASSDPDRNTDTQYF
-	TRBV19	-	11	TRBJ1-1	TGTGCCAGTAGTATGGCGAGAAGAGCTTTCTTT	CASSMARRAFF
once	TRBV7-3	-	14	TRBJ1-2	TGTGCCAGCAGCTTGGACCCAGAAAACTATGGCTACACCTTC	CASSLDPENYGYTF
-	TRBV30	-	16	TRBJ2-7	TGTGCCTGGAGTGCCGCTCACAGGGTTAACGTCTACGAGCAGTACTTC	CAWSAAHRVNVYEQYF
-	TRBV9	-	14	TRBJ1-2	TGTGCCAGCAGCGTAGCCGGGGTTAACTATGGCTACACCTTC	CASSVAGVNYGYTF
-	TRBV5-1	-	15	TRBJ2-3	TGCGCCAGCAGCTCAATGGCGTCGGTAACAGATACGCAGTATTTT	CASSSMASVTDTQYF
once	TRBV5-4	-	14	TRBJ2-7	TGTGCCAGCAGCTTGGACGGCAATTCGTTCGAGCAGTACTTC	CASSLDGNSFEQYF
-	TRBV7-2	TRBD1	15	TRBJ2-7	TGTGCCAGCAGCTTAGCGCAGTACAGGGGGCCCGAGCAGTACTTC	CASSLAQYRGPEQYF
-	TRBV11-2	-	11	TRBJ2-2	TGTGCCAGCACGGTCACCGGGGAGCTGTTTTTT	CASTVTGELFF
-	TRBV5-5	TRBD1	14	TRBJ2-5	TGTGCCAGCAGCTGGACAGGGGATTATGAGACCCAGTACTTC	CASSWTGDYETQYF
-	TRBV27	TRBD2	13	TRBJ2-3	TGTGCCAGCGGGGGACGGGAGGCAGATACGCAGTATTTT	CASGGREADTQYF
-	TRBV9	-	13	TRBJ1-2	TGTGCCAGCAGCGCCCGGGGGGGCTATGGCTACACCTTC	CASSARGGYGYTF
-	TRBV27	-	16	TRBJ2-7	TGTGCCAGCTCTTACACATCCGGGTCCCGTCGCTACGAGCAGTACTTC	CASSYTSGSRRYEQYF
-	TRBV5-6	-	14	TRBJ2-7	TGTGCCAGCAGCGGGGCCTTCTTACCCAACGAGCAGTACTTC	CASSGAFLPNEQYF
-	TRBV30	-	14	TRBJ1-1	TGTGCCTGGAGCGGACTCTTTTCGAACACTGAAGCTTTCTTT	CAWSGLFSNTEAFF
-	TRBV2	TRBD2	16	TRBJ2-7	TGTGCCAGCATGTCGGCTAGCGGGATGCTACCCTACGAGCAGTACTTC	CASMSASGMLPYEQYF
-	TRBV28	-	15	TRBJ2-2	TGTGCCAGCAGTTTGGGTTCTGCGAACACCGGGGAGCTGTTTTTT	CASSLGSANTGELFF
-	TRBV25-1	-	16	TRBJ1-4	TGTGCCAGCAGTGACCCACAGGACGGGGCGAATGAAAAACTGTTTTTT	CASSDPQDGANEKLFF
-	TRBV13	-	15	TRBJ2-1	TGTGCCAGCAGCTGGTTTGGTCTGGATTACAATGAGCAGTTCTTC	CASSWFGLDYNEQFF
-	TRBV6-1	TRBD1	16	TRBJ2-1	TGTGCCAGCAGTGAATGGGGGACAGGGGTCTACAATGAGCAGTTCTTC	CASSEWGTGVYNEQFF
once	TRBV13	-	13	TRBJ1-2	TGTGCCAGCAGGAACAGGGTGTTCGGTGGCTACACCTTC	CASRNRVFGGYTF
-	TRBV30	-	12	TRBJ1-1	TGTGCCTGGGGGCCCTTTGGGGGGCCGGCTTTCTTT	CAWGPFGGPAFF
-	TRBV7-9	-	13	TRBJ1-2	TGTGCCAGCAGCCCCGAAAACACAGACAGGCAGGCCTTC	CASSPENTDRQAF
-	TRBV4-1	-	13	TRBJ1-5	TGCGCCAGCAGCCAAGATGAATTCCAGCCCCAGCATTTT	CASSQDEFQPQHF
-	TRBV6-5	-	12	TRBJ2-7	TGTGCCAGCAGTTACTCGGCCGGAAAGCAGTACTTC	CASSYSAGKQYF
-	TRBV27	TRBD1	14	TRBJ2-7	TGTGCCAGCAGTTGGGGGACAGGGGGATACGAGCAGTACTTC	CASSWGTGGYEQYF
-	TRBV27	TRBD1	16	TRBJ2-7	TGTGCCAGCAGTTTAGCCCCGACAGGGGGGAGGTACGAGCAGTACTTC	CASSLAPTGGRYEQYF
-	TRBV10-3	TRBD1	15	TRBJ2-7	TGTGCCATCAGGGATGACAGGGGAAAACCCTACGAGCAGTACTTC	CAIRDDRGKPYEQYF
-	TRBV4-2	-	15	TRBJ2-3	TGTGCCAGCAGCCAAGGGAGGACAGAGGCAGATACGCAGTATTTT	CASSQGRTEADTQYF
once	TRBV2	-	15	TRBJ1-2	TGTGCCAGCAGTCCGGACCCGACTCCGTACTATGGCTACACCTTC	CASSPDPTPYYGYTF
-	TRBV5-1	-	14	TRBJ2-7	TGCGCCAGCAACACAAATGACAGGTCCTACGAGCAGTACTTC	CASNTNDRSYEQYF
-	TRBV6-1	-	13	TRBJ2-1	TGTGCCAGCAGTTTCGACCCCAACAATGAGCAGTTCTTC	CASSFDPNNEQFF
-	TRBV5-5	-	15	TRBJ2-5	TGTGCCAGCAGCTTGGCGGACCTGTACCAAGAGACCCAGTACTTC	CASSLADLYQETQYF
-	TRBV19	-	15	TRBJ2-1	TGTGCCAGTAGTTTTGTTGGAGGGGTCTACAATGAGCAGTTCTTC	CASSFVGGVYNEQFF